The rows below give T cell receptor beta chains drawn from one sample of a study of identical twins. TCRdb itself ran the 5' RACE reads through MiXCR, one entry per CDR3 protein. The sample consists of hundreds of thousands of distinct CDR3 sequences, roughly 8% of them appearing once. The same data also contributed to another study, on yellow fever vaccine responses in identical twins.

Material for sequencing was PBMCs. The receptors stem from a young woman in good health. The CDR3 runs from the conserved cysteine through the conserved F or W. Fields, in order: V gene, clone size, D gene, J gene, CDR3 protein, CDR3 DNA. D genes are given only for firm matches. Where a row states a size, it is once, few, many or the class of an expanded clone; other rows omit it.

V: TRBV4-2; size: few; D: TRBD2; J: TRBJ2-1; CDR3: CASSRERGSSYNEQFF; DNA: TGTGCCAGCAGCCGGGAGCGGGGCAGCTCCTACAATGAGCAGTTCTTC
V: TRBV14; size: few; D: TRBD2; J: TRBJ2-1; CDR3: CASSQALAGMYNEQFF; DNA: TGTGCCAGCAGCCAAGCGCTAGCGGGAATGTACAATGAGCAGTTCTTC
V: TRBV28; size: few; D: NA; J: TRBJ1-1; CDR3: CASSLLVSLNAFF; DNA: TGTGCCAGCAGTTTATTGGTCTCACTGAATGCTTTCTTT
V: TRBV15; size: NA; D: NA; J: TRBJ1-5; CDR3: CATGWQGEQPQHF; DNA: TGTGCCACCGGTTGGCAGGGAGAACAGCCCCAGCATTTT
V: TRBV12-3/TRBV12-4; size: NA; D: NA; J: TRBJ2-5; CDR3: CASSLGYKYQETQYF; DNA: TGTGCCAGCAGTTTAGGATACAAGTACCAAGAGACCCAGTACTTC
V: TRBV9; size: few; D: NA; J: TRBJ2-3; CDR3: CASSDWGSTDTQYF; DNA: TGTGCCAGCAGCGATTGGGGTAGCACAGATACGCAGTATTTT
V: TRBV5-1; size: many; D: NA; J: TRBJ2-2; CDR3: CASSLDYGELFF; DNA: TGCGCCAGCAGCTTGGATTACGGGGAGCTGTTTTTT
V: TRBV28; size: NA; D: NA; J: TRBJ2-7; CDR3: CASIRDLAISYEQYF; DNA: TGTGCCAGCATTCGGGATCTGGCGATCTCCTACGAGCAGTACTTC
V: TRBV29-1; size: many; D: NA; J: TRBJ2-1; CDR3: CSVEHDSYNEQFF; DNA: TGCAGCGTTGAGCACGACTCGTACAATGAGCAGTTCTTC
V: TRBV20-1; size: few; D: TRBD2; J: TRBJ2-5; CDR3: CSARGLAGNQETQYF; DNA: TGCAGTGCTAGAGGCCTAGCGGGGAACCAAGAGACCCAGTACTTC
V: TRBV28; size: many; D: NA; J: TRBJ2-3; CDR3: CASRQNLEDTQYF; DNA: TGTGCCAGCAGACAAAATCTAGAGGATACGCAGTATTTT
V: TRBV3-1; size: many; D: NA; J: TRBJ2-4; CDR3: CASSQDHDRRGDIQYF; DNA: TGTGCCAGCAGCCAAGATCACGACAGGAGGGGAGACATTCAGTACTTC
V: TRBV7-6; size: NA; D: TRBD2; J: TRBJ2-2; CDR3: CASSLQTSGNTGELFF; DNA: TGTGCCAGCAGCCTCCAGACTAGCGGGAACACCGGGGAGCTGTTTTTT
V: TRBV12-3/TRBV12-4; size: many; D: TRBD1; J: TRBJ2-1; CDR3: CASSRAGTGFVNEQFF; DNA: TGTGCCAGCAGCCGGGCCGGGACAGGGTTCGTGAATGAGCAGTTCTTC
V: TRBV5-1; size: many; D: NA; J: TRBJ2-7; CDR3: CASSLDDTLYEQYF; DNA: TGCGCCAGCAGCTTGGATGACACCCTCTACGAGCAGTACTTC
V: TRBV5-1; size: few; D: NA; J: TRBJ1-1; CDR3: CASKGPSTEAFF; DNA: TGCGCCAGCAAGGGCCCTTCGACTGAAGCTTTCTTT
V: TRBV30; size: NA; D: TRBD1; J: TRBJ2-7; CDR3: CAWKGQGTSYEQYF; DNA: TGTGCCTGGAAGGGACAGGGCACATCCTACGAGCAGTACTTC
V: TRBV5-1; size: many; D: NA; J: TRBJ2-1; CDR3: CASSFSRLYEQFF; DNA: TGCGCCAGCAGCTTTTCCCGGCTGTATGAGCAGTTCTTC
V: TRBV27; size: many; D: NA; J: TRBJ2-3; CDR3: CASSLFSERTDTQYF; DNA: TGTGCCAGCAGTTTATTTTCGGAGCGCACAGATACGCAGTATTTT
V: TRBV7-2; size: few; D: NA; J: TRBJ2-1; CDR3: CASSFRVQAYNEQFF; DNA: TGTGCCAGCAGCTTCCGGGTCCAAGCCTACAATGAGCAGTTCTTC
V: TRBV20-1; size: few; D: TRBD2; J: TRBJ2-1; CDR3: CSAAIPSGGHNEQFF; DNA: TGCAGTGCTGCTATTCCTAGCGGGGGGCACAATGAGCAGTTCTTC
V: TRBV3-1; size: many; D: TRBD2; J: TRBJ2-5; CDR3: CASSQATSGEMYQETQYF; DNA: TGTGCCAGCAGCCAAGCTACTAGCGGGGAGATGTACCAAGAGACCCAGTACTTC
V: TRBV20-1; size: few; D: NA; J: TRBJ2-5; CDR3: CSARPLGHLQETQYF; DNA: TGCAGTGCTAGACCCCTGGGACACCTTCAAGAGACCCAGTACTTC
V: TRBV30; size: once; D: TRBD2; J: TRBJ2-3; CDR3: CAWSGRTSGGAKYTQYF; DNA: TGTGCCTGGAGTGGAAGGACTAGCGGGGGGGCCAAGTATACGCAGTATTTT